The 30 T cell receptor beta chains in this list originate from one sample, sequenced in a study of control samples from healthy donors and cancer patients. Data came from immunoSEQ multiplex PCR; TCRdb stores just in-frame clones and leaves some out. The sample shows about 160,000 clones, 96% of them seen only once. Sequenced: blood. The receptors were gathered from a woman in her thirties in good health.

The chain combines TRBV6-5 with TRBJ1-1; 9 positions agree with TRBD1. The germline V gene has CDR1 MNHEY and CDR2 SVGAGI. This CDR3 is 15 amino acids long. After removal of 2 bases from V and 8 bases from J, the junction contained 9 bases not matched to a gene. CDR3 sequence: CASSYLTSTGGEAFF. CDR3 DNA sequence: TGTGCCAGCAGTTACCTGACCTCGACAGGGGGGGAAGCTTTCTTT.

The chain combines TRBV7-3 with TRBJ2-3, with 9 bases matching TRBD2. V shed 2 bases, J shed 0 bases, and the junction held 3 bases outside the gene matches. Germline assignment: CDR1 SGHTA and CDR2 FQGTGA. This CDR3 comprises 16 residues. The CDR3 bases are TGTGCCAGCAGCTTAGGGACTAGCCCCAGCACAGATACGCAGTATTTT. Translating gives CASSLGTSPSTDTQYF.

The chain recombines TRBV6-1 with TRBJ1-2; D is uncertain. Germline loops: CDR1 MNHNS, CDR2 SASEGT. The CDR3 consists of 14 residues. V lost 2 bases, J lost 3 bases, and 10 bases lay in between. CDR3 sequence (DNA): TGTGCCAGCAGTGAATCGGGGTTGTACTATGGCTACACCTTC. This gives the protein CASSESGLYYGYTF.

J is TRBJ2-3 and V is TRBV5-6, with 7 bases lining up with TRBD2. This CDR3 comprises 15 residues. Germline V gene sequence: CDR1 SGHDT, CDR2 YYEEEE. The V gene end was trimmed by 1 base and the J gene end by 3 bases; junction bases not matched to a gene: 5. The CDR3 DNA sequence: TGTGCCAGCAGCTTGCGGCTAGCGGAAACAGATACGCAGTATTTT. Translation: CASSLRLAETDTQYF. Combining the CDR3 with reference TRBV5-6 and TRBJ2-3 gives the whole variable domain DAGVTQSPTHLIKTRGQQVTLRCSPKSGHDTVSWYQQALGQGPQFIFQYYEEEERQRGNFPDRFSGHQFPNYSSELNVNALLLGDSALYLCASSLRLAETDTQYFGPGTRLTVL.

The CDR3 sequence is CASSESGNEQFF. CDR3 bases: TGCGCCAGCAGTGAGTCCGGGAATGAGCAGTTCTTC. The chain couples TRBV10-1 to TRBJ2-1; D gene ambiguous. The germline V gene encodes CDR1 WNHNN and CDR2 SYGVQD (reference sequence). CDR3 length: 12 amino acids. The V gene lost 0 bases and the J gene lost 7 bases, with 4 bases spanning the gap.

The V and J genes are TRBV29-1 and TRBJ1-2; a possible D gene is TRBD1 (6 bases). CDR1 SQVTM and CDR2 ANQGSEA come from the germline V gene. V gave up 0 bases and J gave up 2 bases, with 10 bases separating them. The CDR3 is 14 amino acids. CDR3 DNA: TGCAGCGTTGAAGAGGGGACAAACAACTATGGCTACACCTTC. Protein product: CSVEEGTNNYGYTF.

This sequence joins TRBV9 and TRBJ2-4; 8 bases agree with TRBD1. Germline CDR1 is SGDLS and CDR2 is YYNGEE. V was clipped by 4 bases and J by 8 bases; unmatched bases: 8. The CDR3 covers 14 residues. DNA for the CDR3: TGTGCCAGCAGCCTTGGACAGGGTTGGGACATTCAGTACTTC. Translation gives CASSLGQGWDIQYF.

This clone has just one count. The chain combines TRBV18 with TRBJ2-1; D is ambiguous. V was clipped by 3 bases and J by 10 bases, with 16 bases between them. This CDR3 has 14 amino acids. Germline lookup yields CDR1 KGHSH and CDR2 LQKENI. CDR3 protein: CASSPAQGLREQFF. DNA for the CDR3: TGTGCCAGCTCACCCGCTCAAGGTCTGCGGGAGCAGTTCTTC.

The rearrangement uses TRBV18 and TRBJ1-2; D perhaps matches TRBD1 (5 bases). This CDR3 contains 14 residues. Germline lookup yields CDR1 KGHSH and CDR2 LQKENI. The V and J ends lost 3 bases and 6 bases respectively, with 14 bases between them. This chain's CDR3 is CASSPGPWVDGYTF. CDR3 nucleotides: TGTGCCAGCTCACCGGGACCGTGGGTGGATGGCTACACCTTC.

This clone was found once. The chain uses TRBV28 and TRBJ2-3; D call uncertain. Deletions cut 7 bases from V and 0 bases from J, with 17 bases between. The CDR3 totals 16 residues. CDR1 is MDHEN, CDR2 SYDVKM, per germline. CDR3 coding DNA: TGTGCCAGCACCCGGCCGCCGACACTCAGCACAGATACGCAGTATTTT. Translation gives CASTRPPTLSTDTQYF.

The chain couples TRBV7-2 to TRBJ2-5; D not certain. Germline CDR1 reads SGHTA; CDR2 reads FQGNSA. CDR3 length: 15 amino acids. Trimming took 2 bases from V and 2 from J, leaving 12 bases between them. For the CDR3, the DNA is TGTGCCAGCAGCTTATTCCGAGTTCTACAAGAGACCCAGTACTTC. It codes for CASSLFRVLQETQYF. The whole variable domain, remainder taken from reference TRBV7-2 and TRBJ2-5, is GAGVSQSPSNKVTEKGKDVELRCDPISGHTALYWYRQSLGQGLEFLIYFQGNSAPDKSGLPSDRFSAERTGGSVSTLTIQRTQQEDSAVYLCASSLFRVLQETQYFGPGTRLLVL.

CDR3 amino acids: CASRRNRGPSHEQYF. In nucleotides, the CDR3 is TGTGCCAGCAGGCGAAACAGGGGGCCATCCCACGAGCAGTACTTC. V gene TRBV5-4 combines with J gene TRBJ2-7; 9 bases map to TRBD1. Germline V gives CDR1 SGHNT, CDR2 YYREEE (reference sequence). This CDR3 comprises 15 residues. V lost 5 bases, J lost 5 bases, and 11 bases stayed unmatched.

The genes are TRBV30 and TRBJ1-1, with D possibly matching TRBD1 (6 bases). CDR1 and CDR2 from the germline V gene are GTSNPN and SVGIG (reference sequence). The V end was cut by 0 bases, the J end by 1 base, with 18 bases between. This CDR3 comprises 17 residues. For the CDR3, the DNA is TGTGCCTGGAGTGTAGATTCCAGGGGTTGGGGGAACACTGAAGCTTTCTTT. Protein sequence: CAWSVDSRGWGNTEAFF.

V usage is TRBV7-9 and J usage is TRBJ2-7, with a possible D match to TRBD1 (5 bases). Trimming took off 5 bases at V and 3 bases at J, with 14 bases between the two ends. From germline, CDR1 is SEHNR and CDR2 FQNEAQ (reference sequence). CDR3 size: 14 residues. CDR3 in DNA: TGTGCCAGCAGCCCCCGGACCAGGGACTACGAGCAGTACTTC. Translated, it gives CASSPRTRDYEQYF.

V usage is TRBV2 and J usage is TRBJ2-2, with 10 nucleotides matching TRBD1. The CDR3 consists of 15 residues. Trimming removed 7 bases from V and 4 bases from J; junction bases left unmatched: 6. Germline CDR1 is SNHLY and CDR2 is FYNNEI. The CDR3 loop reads CASNPRTGGTGELFF. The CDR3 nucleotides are TGTGCCAGCAATCCCCGGACAGGGGGCACCGGGGAGCTGTTTTTT.

The CDR3 DNA reads as TGTGCCAGCAGTCTCACCAGGGGGCGCTCCTACGAGCAGTACTTC. Its protein product is CASSLTRGRSYEQYF. This sequence joins TRBV2 and TRBJ2-7; 8 bases are shared with TRBD1. The CDR3 covers 15 residues. The germline V gene has CDR1 SNHLY and CDR2 FYNNEI. The trim removed 5 bases at V and 0 bases at J, leaving 6 bases unmatched.

CDR3 coding DNA: TGTGCCAGCAGGTTTGATACAGGGGGCGCTGAGACCCAGTACTTC. It translates to CASRFDTGGAETQYF. The V gene is TRBV2, the J gene TRBJ2-5, with 9 bases fitting TRBD1. Germline CDR1 SNHLY, CDR2 FYNNEI. The CDR3 totals 15 residues. After removal of 6 bases from V and 5 bases from J, the junction contained 10 bases not matched to a gene.

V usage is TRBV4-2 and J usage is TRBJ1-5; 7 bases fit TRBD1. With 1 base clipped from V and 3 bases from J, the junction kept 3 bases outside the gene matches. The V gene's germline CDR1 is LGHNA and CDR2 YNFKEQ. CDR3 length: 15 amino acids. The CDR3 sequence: CASSQGQGNNQPQHF. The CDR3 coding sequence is TGTGCCAGCAGCCAAGGACAGGGAAACAATCAGCCCCAGCATTTT.

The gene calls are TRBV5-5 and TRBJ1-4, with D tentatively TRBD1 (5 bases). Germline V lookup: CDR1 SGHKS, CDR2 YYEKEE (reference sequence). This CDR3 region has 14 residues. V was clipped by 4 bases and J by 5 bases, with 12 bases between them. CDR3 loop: CASSAGIGNEKLFF. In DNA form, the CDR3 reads TGTGCCAGCAGCGCAGGGATTGGGAATGAAAAACTGTTTTTT.

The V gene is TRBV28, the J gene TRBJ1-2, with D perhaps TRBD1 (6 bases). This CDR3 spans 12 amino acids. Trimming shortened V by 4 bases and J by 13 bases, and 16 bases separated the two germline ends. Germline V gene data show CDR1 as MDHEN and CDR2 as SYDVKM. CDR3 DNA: TGTGCCAGCAGTTCCGGACAGCTTGATCTCACCTTC. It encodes CASSSGQLDLTF.

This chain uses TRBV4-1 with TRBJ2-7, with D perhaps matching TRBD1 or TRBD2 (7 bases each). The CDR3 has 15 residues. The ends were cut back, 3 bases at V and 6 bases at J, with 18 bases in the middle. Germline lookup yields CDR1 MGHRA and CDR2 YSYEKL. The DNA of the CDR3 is TGCGCCAGCAGCCACGATCCGGGACAGCGGGGCGAGCAGTACTTC. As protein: CASSHDPGQRGEQYF.

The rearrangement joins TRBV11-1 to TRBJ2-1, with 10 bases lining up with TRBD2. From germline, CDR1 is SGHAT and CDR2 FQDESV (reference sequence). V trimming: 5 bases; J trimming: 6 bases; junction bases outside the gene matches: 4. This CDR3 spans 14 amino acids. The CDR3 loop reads CASSPQRGGNEQFF. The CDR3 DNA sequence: TGTGCCAGCAGCCCCCAGCGGGGGGGCAATGAGCAGTTCTTC.

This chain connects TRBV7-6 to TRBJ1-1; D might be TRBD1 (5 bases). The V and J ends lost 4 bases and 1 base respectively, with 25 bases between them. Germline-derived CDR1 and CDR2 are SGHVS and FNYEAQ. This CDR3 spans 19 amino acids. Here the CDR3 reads CASSSTPAGTGGGNTEAFF. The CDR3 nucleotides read TGTGCCAGCAGCTCGACCCCTGCCGGAACGGGGGGTGGGAACACTGAAGCTTTCTTT.

The CDR3 coding sequence is TGTGCCAGCAGCTCAAGCGGGGGGGCAGATACGCAGTATTTT. Translating it yields CASSSSGGADTQYF. The chain uses TRBV11-1 and TRBJ2-3; 10 positions agree with TRBD2. The CDR3 length is 14 residues. Germline values: CDR1 SGHAT, CDR2 FQDESV (reference sequence). The trim removed 4 bases at V and 4 bases at J, leaving 2 bases unmatched.

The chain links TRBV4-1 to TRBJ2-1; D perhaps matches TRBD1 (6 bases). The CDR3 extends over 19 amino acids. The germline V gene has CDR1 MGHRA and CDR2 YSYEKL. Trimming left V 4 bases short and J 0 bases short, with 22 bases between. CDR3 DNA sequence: TGCGCCAGCAGCCCAGGGGAATACAGGGTCGGGTTCTCCTACAATGAGCAGTTCTTC. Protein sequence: CASSPGEYRVGFSYNEQFF.

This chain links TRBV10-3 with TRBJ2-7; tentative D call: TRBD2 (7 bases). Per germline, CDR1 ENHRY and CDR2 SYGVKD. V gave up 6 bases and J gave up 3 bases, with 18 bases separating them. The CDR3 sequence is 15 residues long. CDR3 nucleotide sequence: TGTGCCATCAGGGGGTGGCGGGGGCCCTACTACGAGCAGTACTTC. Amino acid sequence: CAIRGWRGPYYEQYF.

The CDR3 DNA is TGCGCCAGCAGCTTCCTTCCAATTGGGGATACGCAGTATTTT. Protein sequence: CASSFLPIGDTQYF. The chain uses TRBV5-1 and TRBJ2-3; D gene ambiguous. The CDR3 totals 14 residues. V dropped 2 bases and J dropped 6 bases, with 13 bases sitting between them. In germline, CDR1 is SGHRS, CDR2 YFSETQ.

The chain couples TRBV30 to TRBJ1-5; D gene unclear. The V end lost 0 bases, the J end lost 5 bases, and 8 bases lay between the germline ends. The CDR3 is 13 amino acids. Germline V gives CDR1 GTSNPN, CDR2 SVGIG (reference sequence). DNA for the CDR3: TGTGCCTGGAGTGTATCCCGGGATCAGCCCCAGCATTTT. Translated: CAWSVSRDQPQHF.

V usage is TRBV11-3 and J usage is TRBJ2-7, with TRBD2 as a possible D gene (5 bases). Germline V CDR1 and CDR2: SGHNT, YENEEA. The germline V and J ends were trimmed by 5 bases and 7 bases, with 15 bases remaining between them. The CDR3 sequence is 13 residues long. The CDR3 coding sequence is TGTGCCAGCAGCCGAACCGGGGAGAGGGAGCAGTACTTC. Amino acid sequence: CASSRTGEREQYF.

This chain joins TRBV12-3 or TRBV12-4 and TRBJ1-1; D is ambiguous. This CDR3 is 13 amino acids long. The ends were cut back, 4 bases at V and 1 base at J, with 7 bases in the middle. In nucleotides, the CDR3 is TGTGCCAGCAGTTGGTGGGAGAACACTGAAGCTTTCTTT. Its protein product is CASSWWENTEAFF.